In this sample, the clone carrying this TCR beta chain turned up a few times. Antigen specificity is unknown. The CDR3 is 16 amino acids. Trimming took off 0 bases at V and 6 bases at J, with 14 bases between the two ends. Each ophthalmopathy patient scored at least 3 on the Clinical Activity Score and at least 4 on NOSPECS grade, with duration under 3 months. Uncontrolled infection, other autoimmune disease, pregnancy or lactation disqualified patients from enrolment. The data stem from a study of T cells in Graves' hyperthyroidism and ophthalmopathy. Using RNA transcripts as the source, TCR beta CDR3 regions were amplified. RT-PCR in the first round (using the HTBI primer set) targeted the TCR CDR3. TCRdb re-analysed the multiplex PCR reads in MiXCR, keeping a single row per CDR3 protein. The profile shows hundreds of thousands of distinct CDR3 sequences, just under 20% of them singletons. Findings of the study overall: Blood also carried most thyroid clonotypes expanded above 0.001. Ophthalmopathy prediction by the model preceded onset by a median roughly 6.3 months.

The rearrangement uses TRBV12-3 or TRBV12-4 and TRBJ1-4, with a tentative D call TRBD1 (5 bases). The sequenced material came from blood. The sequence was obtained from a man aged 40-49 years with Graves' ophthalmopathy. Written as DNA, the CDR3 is TGTGCCAGCAGTTTAGCGCGGAAGGGGCGAGATGAAAAACTGTTTTTT. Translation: CASSLARKGRDEKLFF.